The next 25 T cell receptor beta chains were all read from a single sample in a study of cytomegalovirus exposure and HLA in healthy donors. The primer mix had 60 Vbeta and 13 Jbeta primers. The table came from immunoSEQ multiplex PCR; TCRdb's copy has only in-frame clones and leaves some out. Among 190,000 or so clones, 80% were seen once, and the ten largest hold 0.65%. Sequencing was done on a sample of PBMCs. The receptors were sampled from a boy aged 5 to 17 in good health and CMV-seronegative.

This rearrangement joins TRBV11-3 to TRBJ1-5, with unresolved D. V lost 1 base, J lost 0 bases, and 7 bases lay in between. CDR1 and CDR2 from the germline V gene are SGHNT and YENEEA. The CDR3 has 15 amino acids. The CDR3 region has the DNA TGTGCCAGCAGCTTAGTATCCGGTAGCAATCAGCCCCAGCATTTT. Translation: CASSLVSGSNQPQHF.

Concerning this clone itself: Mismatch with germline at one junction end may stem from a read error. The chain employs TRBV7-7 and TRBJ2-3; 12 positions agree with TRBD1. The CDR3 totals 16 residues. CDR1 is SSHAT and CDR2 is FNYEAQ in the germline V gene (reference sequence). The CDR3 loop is CASSPGTGGRTDTQYF. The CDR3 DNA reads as TGTGCTAGCAGCCCGGGGACAGGGGGCAGGACAGATACGCAGTATTTT.

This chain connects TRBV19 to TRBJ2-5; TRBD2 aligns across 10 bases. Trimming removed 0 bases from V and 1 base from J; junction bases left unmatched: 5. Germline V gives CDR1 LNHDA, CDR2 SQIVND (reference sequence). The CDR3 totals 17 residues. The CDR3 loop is CASSIDLAGALQETQYF. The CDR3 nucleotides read TGTGCCAGTAGTATAGATCTAGCGGGGGCCCTCCAAGAGACCCAGTACTTC.

CDR3 sequence reads: CAISTSGRDEQFF. The CDR3 region has the DNA TGTGCCATCAGCACTAGCGGGAGGGATGAGCAGTTCTTC. The genes are TRBV10-3 and TRBJ2-1; 13 bases are a match to TRBD2. Germline V gene data show CDR1 as ENHRY and CDR2 as SYGVKD. The V and J ends lost 6 bases and 8 bases, in that order; junction bases with no gene match: 1. The CDR3 is made up of 13 amino acids.

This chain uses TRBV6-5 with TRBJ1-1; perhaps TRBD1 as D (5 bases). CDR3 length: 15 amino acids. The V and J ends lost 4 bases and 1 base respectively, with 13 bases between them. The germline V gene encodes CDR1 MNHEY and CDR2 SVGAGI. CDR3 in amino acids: CASSLRATGNTEAFF. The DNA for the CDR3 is TGTGCCAGCAGTTTACGAGCCACAGGGAACACTGAAGCTTTCTTT.

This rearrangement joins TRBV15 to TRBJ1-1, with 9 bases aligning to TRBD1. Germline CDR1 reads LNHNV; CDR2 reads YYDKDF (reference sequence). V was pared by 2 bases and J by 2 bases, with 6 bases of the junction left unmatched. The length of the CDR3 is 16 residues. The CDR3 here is CATSRTPDRGNTEAFF. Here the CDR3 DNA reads TGTGCCACCAGCAGAACCCCGGACAGGGGCAACACTGAAGCTTTCTTT.

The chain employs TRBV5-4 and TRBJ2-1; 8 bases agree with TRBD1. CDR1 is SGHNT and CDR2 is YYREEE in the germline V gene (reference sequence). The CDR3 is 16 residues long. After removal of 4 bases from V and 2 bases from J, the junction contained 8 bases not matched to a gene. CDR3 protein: CASSPGGQGTYNEQFF. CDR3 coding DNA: TGTGCCAGCAGCCCTGGTGGACAGGGCACCTACAATGAGCAGTTCTTC.

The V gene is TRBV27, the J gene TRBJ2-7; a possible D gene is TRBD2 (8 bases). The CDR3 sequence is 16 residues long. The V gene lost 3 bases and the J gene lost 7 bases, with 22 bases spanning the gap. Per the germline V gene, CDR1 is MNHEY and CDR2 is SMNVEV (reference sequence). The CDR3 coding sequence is TGTGCCAGCAGTTTTTCGCCCCCCGGGAGGGGGCGTGAGCAGTACTTC. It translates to CASSFSPPGRGREQYF.

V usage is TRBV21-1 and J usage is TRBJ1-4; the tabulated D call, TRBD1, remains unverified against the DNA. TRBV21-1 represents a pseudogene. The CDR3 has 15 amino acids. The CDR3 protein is CASSIRTGWGEKLFF. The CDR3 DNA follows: TGTGCCAGCAGCATCCGGACAGGGTGGGGTGAAAAACTGTTTTTT.

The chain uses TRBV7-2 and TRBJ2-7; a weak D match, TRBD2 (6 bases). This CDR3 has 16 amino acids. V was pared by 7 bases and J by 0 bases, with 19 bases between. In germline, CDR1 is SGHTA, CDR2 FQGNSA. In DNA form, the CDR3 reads TGTGCCAGCACCCCGAGACGGGACTTCTCCTCCTACGAGCAGTACTTC. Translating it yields CASTPRRDFSSYEQYF.

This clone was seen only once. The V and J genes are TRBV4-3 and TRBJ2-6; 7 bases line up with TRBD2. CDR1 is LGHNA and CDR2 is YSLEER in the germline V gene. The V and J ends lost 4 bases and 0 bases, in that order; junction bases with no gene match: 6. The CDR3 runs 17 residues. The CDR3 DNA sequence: TGCGCCAGCAGCCCATCAGCGGGGCTCTCTGGGGCCAACGTCCTGACTTTC. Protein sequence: CASSPSAGLSGANVLTF.

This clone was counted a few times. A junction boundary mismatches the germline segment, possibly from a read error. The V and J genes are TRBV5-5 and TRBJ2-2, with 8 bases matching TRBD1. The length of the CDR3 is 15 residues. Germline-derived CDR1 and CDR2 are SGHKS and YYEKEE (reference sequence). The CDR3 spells CASRLDRVATGELFF. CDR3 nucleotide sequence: TGTGCCAGCAGATTGGACAGGGTGGCCACCGGGGAGCTGTTTTTT.

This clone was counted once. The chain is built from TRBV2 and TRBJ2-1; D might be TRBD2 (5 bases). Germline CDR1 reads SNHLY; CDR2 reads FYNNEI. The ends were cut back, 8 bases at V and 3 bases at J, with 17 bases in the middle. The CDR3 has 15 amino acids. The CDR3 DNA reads TGTGCCAGCGCGAGGGCTACCGGTTTCTACAATGAGCAGTTCTTC. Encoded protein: CASARATGFYNEQFF.

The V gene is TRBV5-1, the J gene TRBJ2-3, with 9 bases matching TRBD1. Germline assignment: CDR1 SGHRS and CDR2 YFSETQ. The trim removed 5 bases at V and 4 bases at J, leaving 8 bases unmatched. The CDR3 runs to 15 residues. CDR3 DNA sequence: TGCGCCAGCAGTGCCGGGGACAGGGATGCAGATACGCAGTATTTT. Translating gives CASSAGDRDADTQYF.

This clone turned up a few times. The CDR3 bases are TGTGCCAGCTCACCAGTCACACGAGGATACTATGGCTACACCTTC. Its protein is CASSPVTRGYYGYTF. The chain combines TRBV18 with TRBJ1-2; no definite D call. CDR3 length equals 15 residues. With 2 bases removed from V and 3 bases from J, the gap between germline ends came to 13 bases. Germline loops: CDR1 KGHSH, CDR2 LQKENI.

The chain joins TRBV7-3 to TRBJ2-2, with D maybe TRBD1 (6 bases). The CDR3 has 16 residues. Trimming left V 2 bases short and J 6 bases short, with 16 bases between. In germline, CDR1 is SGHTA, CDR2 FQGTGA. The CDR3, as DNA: TGTGCCAGCAGCTTACTAGGGGGAGAGGTCCCCGGGGAGCTGTTTTTT. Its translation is CASSLLGGEVPGELFF.

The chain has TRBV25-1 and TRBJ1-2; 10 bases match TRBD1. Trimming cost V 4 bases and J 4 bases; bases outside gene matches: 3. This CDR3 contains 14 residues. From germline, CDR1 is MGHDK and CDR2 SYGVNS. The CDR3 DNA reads TGTGCCAGCAGTGGGGACAGGGGCGTCTATGGCTACACCTTC. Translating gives CASSGDRGVYGYTF.

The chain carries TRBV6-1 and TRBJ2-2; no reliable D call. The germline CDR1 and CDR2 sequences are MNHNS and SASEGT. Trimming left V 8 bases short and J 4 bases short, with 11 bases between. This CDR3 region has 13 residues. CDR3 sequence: CASGGPGTGELFF. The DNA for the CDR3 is TGTGCCAGCGGTGGACCGGGCACCGGGGAGCTGTTTTTT.

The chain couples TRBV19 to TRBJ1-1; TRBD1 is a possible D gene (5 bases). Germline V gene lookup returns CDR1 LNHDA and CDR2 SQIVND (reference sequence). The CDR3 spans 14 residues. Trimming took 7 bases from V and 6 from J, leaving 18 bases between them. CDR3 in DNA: TGTGCCAGTAAACCTCAGGGTACAGTCGCTGAAGCTTTCTTT. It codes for CASKPQGTVAEAFF.

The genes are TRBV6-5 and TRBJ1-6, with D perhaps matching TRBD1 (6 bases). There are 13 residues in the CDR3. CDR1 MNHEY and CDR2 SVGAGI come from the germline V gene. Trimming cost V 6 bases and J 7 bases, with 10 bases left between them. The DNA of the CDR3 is TGTGCCAGCAGGCAGGGGTCGAATTCACCCCTCCACTTT. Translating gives CASRQGSNSPLHF.

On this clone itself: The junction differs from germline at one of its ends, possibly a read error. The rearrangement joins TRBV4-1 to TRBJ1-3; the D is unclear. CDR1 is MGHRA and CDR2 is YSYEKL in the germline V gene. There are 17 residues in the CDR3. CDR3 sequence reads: CASSPGSAGNSGNTIYF. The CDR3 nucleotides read TGCGCCAGCAGCCCCGGATCGGCAGGCAACTCTGGAAACACTATATATTTT.

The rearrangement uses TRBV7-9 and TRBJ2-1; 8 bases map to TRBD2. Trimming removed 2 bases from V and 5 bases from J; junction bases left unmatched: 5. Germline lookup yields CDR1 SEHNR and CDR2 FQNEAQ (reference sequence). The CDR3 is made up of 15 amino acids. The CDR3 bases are TGTGCCAGCAGCTTACGGGGGGGTCAGGACAATGAGCAGTTCTTC. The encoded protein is CASSLRGGQDNEQFF.

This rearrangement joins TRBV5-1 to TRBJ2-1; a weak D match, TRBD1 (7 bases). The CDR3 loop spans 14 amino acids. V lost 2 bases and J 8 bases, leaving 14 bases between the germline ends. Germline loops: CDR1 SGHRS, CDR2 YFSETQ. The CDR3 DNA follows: TGCGCCAGCAGCTTATCAGGGGGGATGCATGAGCAGTTCTTC. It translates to CASSLSGGMHEQFF.

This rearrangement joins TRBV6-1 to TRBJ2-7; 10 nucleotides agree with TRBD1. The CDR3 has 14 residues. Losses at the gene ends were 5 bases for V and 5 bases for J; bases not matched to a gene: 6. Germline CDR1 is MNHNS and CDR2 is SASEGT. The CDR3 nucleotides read TGTGCCAGCAGTAGTCGGGACAGGGGCCACGAGCAGTACTTC. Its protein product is CASSSRDRGHEQYF.

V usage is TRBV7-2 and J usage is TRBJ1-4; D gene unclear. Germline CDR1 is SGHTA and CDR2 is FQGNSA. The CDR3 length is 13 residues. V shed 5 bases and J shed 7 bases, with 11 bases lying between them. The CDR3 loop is CASSLSLGEKLFF. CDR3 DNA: TGTGCCAGCAGCCTGAGCCTCGGTGAAAAACTGTTTTTT.